Shown below are 3 T cell receptor beta chains from a single sample sequenced in a study of blood T cell repertoires in COVID-19 (dated by TCRdb to 2018 to 2020). Library preparation used the immunoSEQ multiplex PCR assay. TCRdb stores this immuneACCESS table with in-frame sequences only. Part of the clones is absent; in the studies checked, under half of the shortfall reflects unresolved V genes, and no reason is known for the rest. The sample table contains over 75,000 clones; only one count was recorded for around four fifths of them. The ten largest account for around 10% of the sample. Sample: peripheral blood. The receptors stem from a human donor in a cohort sampled during active COVID-19.

This rearrangement joins TRBV28 to TRBJ1-5, with a tentative D call TRBD1 (6 bases). The CDR3 totals 14 residues. Between the trimmed V and J ends, which lost 6 bases and 2 bases, there was a span of 11 bases. CDR1 and CDR2 from the germline V gene are MDHEN and SYDVKM. The CDR3 coding sequence is TGTGCCAGCAGCTACAGGGCTGGCAATCAGCCCCAGCATTTT. Translation gives CASSYRAGNQPQHF.

This clone showed up just a few times. This rearrangement joins TRBV27 to TRBJ1-5; 7 positions match TRBD1. Germline CDR1 reads MNHEY; CDR2 reads SMNVEV (reference sequence). The CDR3 runs 15 residues. V gave up 3 bases and J gave up 9 bases; unmatched junction bases: 11. CDR3 coding DNA: TGTGCCAGCAGTTTGCAGGGGGTCTCTGCCGGGCCCCAGCATTTT. Translation gives CASSLQGVSAGPQHF.

This clone was seen just once. The chain recombines TRBV7-9 with TRBJ2-2; D not certain. The V end was cut by 4 bases, the J end by 7 bases, with 4 bases between. Germline V gene sequence: CDR1 SEHNR, CDR2 FQNEAQ (reference sequence). CDR3 length equals 11 residues. The CDR3 protein is CASSYHGELFF. CDR3 nucleotides: TGTGCCAGCAGCTATCACGGGGAGCTGTTTTTT.